The 26 T cell receptor beta chains presented below share a single source sample, sequenced in a study of cytomegalovirus exposure and HLA in healthy donors (TCRdb year 2017). The library was built by means of the immunoSEQ multiplex PCR assay. For the multiplex PCR, a mixture combining 60 forward primers for TCR Vbeta segments and 13 reverse primers for TCR Jbeta segments was used. TCRdb's version of the immuneACCESS table is confined to in-frame rearrangements and falls short of the full clone set. An unresolved V gene accounts for under half of the shortfall where checked; the remainder is of unknown origin. The sample yields 200,000 to 250,000 clones; around 80% were counted once. The ten largest account for roughly 2.5% of the sample. Sequenced: PBMCs. The receptors originated from a woman aged 60-70 years in good health and CMV-seropositive.

This clone was counted once. The V and J genes are TRBV5-1 and TRBJ2-2; 11 nucleotides agree with TRBD1. Germline V lookup: CDR1 SGHRS, CDR2 YFSETQ. The CDR3 is 14 residues long. J was trimmed by 6 bases and V by 4 bases; bases with no gene match: 2. DNA for the CDR3: TGCGCCAGCAGCCAGGGACAGGGGGCCGGGGAGCTGTTTTTT. Translated: CASSQGQGAGELFF.

This chain links TRBV10-1 with TRBJ2-7; the match to TRBD2 covers 13 bases. The CDR3 consists of 13 residues. J was trimmed by 3 bases and V by 10 bases; bases with no gene match: 3. Germline assignment: CDR1 WNHNN and CDR2 SYGVQD (reference sequence). The CDR3 nucleotides are TGCGCCACCCGGACTAGCGGGAGCTACGAGCAGTACTTC. It translates to CATRTSGSYEQYF.

The chain recombines TRBV30 with TRBJ1-2, with 8 bases lining up with TRBD1. Germline V gene lookup returns CDR1 GTSNPN and CDR2 SVGIG (reference sequence). The junction had 16 bases not matched to a gene; V was cut back by 2 bases and J by 2 bases. The length of the CDR3 is 18 residues. The CDR3 sequence is CAWSKPNFRQGPNYGYTF. In DNA, the CDR3 is TGTGCCTGGAGTAAACCCAACTTCCGACAGGGGCCGAACTATGGCTACACCTTC.

This clone was observed a single time. The same CDR3 arises from other DNA sequences in this sample as well. This chain uses TRBV9 with TRBJ2-1, with TRBD2 identical over 10 bases. Trimming removed 2 bases from V and 5 bases from J; junction bases left unmatched: 1. From germline, CDR1 is SGDLS and CDR2 YYNGEE. There are 14 residues in the CDR3. CDR3 in amino acids: CASSVTSGNNEQFF. In nucleotides, the CDR3 is TGTGCCAGCAGCGTCACTAGCGGGAACAATGAGCAGTTCTTC.

The chain joins TRBV6-5 to TRBJ2-3, with D possibly matching TRBD2 (7 bases). Germline V gene data show CDR1 as MNHEY and CDR2 as SVGAGI. Trimming left V 2 bases short and J 4 bases short, with 13 bases between. The CDR3 runs 15 residues. The CDR3 DNA follows: TGTGCCAGCAGTTACGTGGGGGGGCGGCCAGATACGCAGTATTTT. Protein sequence: CASSYVGGRPDTQYF.

The chain links TRBV2 to TRBJ1-2; TRBD1 agrees at 7 bases. The trim removed 6 bases at V and 8 bases at J, leaving 6 bases unmatched. The germline CDR1 and CDR2 sequences are SNHLY and FYNNEI. CDR3 length: 12 amino acids. In DNA, the CDR3 is TGTGCCAGCAGAACCGACAGGGAAGGCTACACCTTC. It codes for CASRTDREGYTF.

This clone occurred once. The chain recombines TRBV27 with TRBJ2-3, with 10 bases matching TRBD2. Germline CDR1 reads MNHEY; CDR2 reads SMNVEV (reference sequence). The CDR3 sequence is 16 residues long. The ends lost 1 base at V and 6 bases at J; junction bases unmatched: 7. CDR3 protein: CASSLYLAGVGDTQYF. The DNA of the CDR3 is TGTGCCAGCAGTTTATATCTAGCGGGAGTAGGGGATACGCAGTATTTT.

CDR3 in DNA: TGCGCCAGCAGCCAAGTCCAGACAGAGAACACTGAAGCTTTCTTT. As protein: CASSQVQTENTEAFF. The gene calls are TRBV4-1 and TRBJ1-1; D possibly corresponds to TRBD1 (5 bases). Germline V gives CDR1 MGHRA, CDR2 YSYEKL. The CDR3 totals 15 residues. V was shortened by 1 base and J by 1 base, with 10 bases between the two germline ends.

The gene calls are TRBV2 and TRBJ1-5; TRBD1 matches at 9 bases. The CDR3 runs 13 residues. Germline CDR1 and CDR2: SNHLY and FYNNEI. The chain's CDR3 is CGTGAYSNQPQHF. Written as DNA, the CDR3 is TGTGGGACAGGGGCTTATAGCAATCAGCCCCAGCATTTT.

The chain couples TRBV10-1 to TRBJ2-1; a weak D match, TRBD1 (6 bases). V dropped 6 bases and J dropped 7 bases, with 10 bases sitting between them. The germline gives CDR1 WNHNN, CDR2 SYGVQD (reference sequence). This CDR3 has 12 residues. CDR3 region: CASSGQWNEQFF. The CDR3 coding sequence is TGCGCCAGCAGCGGACAGTGGAATGAGCAGTTCTTC.

V is TRBV28 and J is TRBJ1-3; 9 nucleotides align to TRBD1. Germline V gene sequence: CDR1 MDHEN, CDR2 SYDVKM. The CDR3 loop spans 14 amino acids. The V segment lost 6 bases and the J segment 4 bases; nucleotides outside the gene matches: 4. Written as DNA, the CDR3 is TGTGCCAGCAGGGGGACAGGGACAGGAAACACCATATATTTT. Translated: CASRGTGTGNTIYF.

The chain combines TRBV27 with TRBJ2-3; 8 bases fit TRBD2. This CDR3 is 12 amino acids long. The J segment lost 2 bases and the V segment lost 11 bases, leaving 3 bases of the junction unmatched. Looked up from germline, CDR1 is MNHEY and CDR2 is SMNVEV (reference sequence). CDR3 loop: CAVSGATDTQYF. The CDR3 DNA reads TGTGCCGTTAGCGGGGCCACAGATACGCAGTATTTT.

The rearrangement uses TRBV11-3 and TRBJ1-1; D unclear. Germline V gene sequence: CDR1 SGHNT, CDR2 YENEEA. The V end lost 5 bases, the J end lost 1 base, and 8 bases lay between the germline ends. The CDR3 length is 13 residues. The CDR3 coding sequence is TGTGCCAGCAGCCACTCAGGGAACACTGAAGCTTTCTTT. It yields the protein CASSHSGNTEAFF.

This clone was observed once. This sequence joins TRBV5-5 and TRBJ1-1, with TRBD1 identical over 7 bases. V lost 1 base, J lost 3 bases, and 3 bases stayed unmatched. The CDR3 loop spans 14 amino acids. Germline V gene sequence: CDR1 SGHKS, CDR2 YYEKEE (reference sequence). For the CDR3, the DNA is TGTGCCAGCAGCTTGAAGGGGGCCGACACTGAAGCTTTCTTT. Residues: CASSLKGADTEAFF.

The rearrangement links TRBV6-5 to TRBJ1-2; D is uncertain. This CDR3 has 15 amino acids. V lost 5 bases, J lost 5 bases, and 18 bases lay in between. Germline values: CDR1 MNHEY, CDR2 SVGAGI. The CDR3 here is CASSVASTPQYGYTF. CDR3 nucleotide sequence: TGTGCCAGCAGTGTGGCGTCGACACCACAGTATGGCTACACCTTC.

This clone was observed a few times. This sequence joins TRBV7-6 and TRBJ2-2; 8 bases map to TRBD1. The CDR3 totals 16 residues. The germline CDR1 and CDR2 sequences are SGHVS and FNYEAQ. Trimming took 4 bases from V and 0 from J; bases not matched to a gene: 4. In nucleotides, the CDR3 is TGTGCCAGCAGCTCCCAGACAGGGGCGAACACCGGGGAGCTGTTTTTT. Protein sequence: CASSSQTGANTGELFF.

V is TRBV4-2 and J is TRBJ2-2, with a possible D match to TRBD1 (5 bases). V gave up 4 bases and J gave up 2 bases, with 14 bases separating them. CDR1 and CDR2 from the germline V gene are LGHNA and YNFKEQ. The CDR3 spans 16 residues. The CDR3 bases are TGTGCCAGCAGCCCAAGAGTCAGGGCTAACACCGGGGAGCTGTTTTTT. Its protein product is CASSPRVRANTGELFF.

The rearrangement uses TRBV20-1 and TRBJ2-5; D is undetermined. Germline CDR1 and CDR2: DFQATT and SNEGSKA (reference sequence). V was trimmed by 1 base and J by 4 bases, leaving 4 bases between them. The CDR3 has 11 amino acids. CDR3 nucleotide sequence: TGCAGTGCTAGAGCCGGAGAGACCCAGTACTTC. Translating it yields CSARAGETQYF.

This clone appeared once. The V and J genes are TRBV4-3 and TRBJ1-5; D remains unclear. Germline lookup yields CDR1 LGHNA and CDR2 YSLEER. V lost 2 bases and J lost 0, with 8 bases in between. The CDR3 length is 15 residues. This chain's CDR3 is CASSQFTGSNQPQHF. For the CDR3, the DNA is TGCGCCAGCAGCCAATTTACGGGTAGCAATCAGCCCCAGCATTTT.

This chain connects TRBV6-1 to TRBJ2-1; a weak D match, TRBD2 (5 bases). This CDR3 is 10 amino acids long. CDR1 and CDR2 (germline): MNHNS, SASEGT. Trimming removed 11 bases from V and 9 bases from J, with 11 bases in between. The CDR3 DNA reads as TGTGCCGCACGGGAAGGTGAGCAGTTCTTC. This codes for CAAREGEQFF.

The chain joins TRBV2 to TRBJ2-1; 14 bases align to TRBD2. V was pared by 1 base and J by 2 bases, with 1 base of the junction left unmatched. Germline-derived CDR1 and CDR2 are SNHLY and FYNNEI. The CDR3 is 17 amino acids. CDR3 nucleotide sequence: TGTGCCAGCAGTGAAGGGGGACTAGCGGGGGCCTACAATGAGCAGTTCTTC. Translating it yields CASSEGGLAGAYNEQFF.

The chain couples TRBV6-6 to TRBJ1-1, with TRBD1 as a possible D gene (5 bases). This CDR3 has 13 residues. Germline values: CDR1 MNHNY, CDR2 SVGAGI (reference sequence). V was clipped by 6 bases and J by 2 bases, with 10 bases between them. DNA of the CDR3: TGTGCCAGCAGCACGGGGGATAACACTGAAGCTTTCTTT. Translated, it gives CASSTGDNTEAFF.

The rearrangement uses TRBV19 and TRBJ2-6, with 9 bases lining up with TRBD1. The V gene end was trimmed by 8 bases and the J gene end by 2 bases; junction bases not matched to a gene: 4. The CDR3 is 15 amino acids. The V gene's germline CDR1 is LNHDA and CDR2 SQIVND (reference sequence). The CDR3 DNA reads TGTGCCAGTGGAACAGGGGGCACTGGGGCCAACGTCCTGACTTTC. This encodes CASGTGGTGANVLTF.

The V and J genes are TRBV6-5 and TRBJ2-3; 9 positions match TRBD2. With 0 bases clipped from V and 7 bases from J, the junction kept 8 bases outside the gene matches. Germline assignment: CDR1 MNHEY and CDR2 SVGAGI. This CDR3 contains 16 residues. The CDR3 here is CASSYSAGLAGNTQYF. The CDR3, as DNA: TGTGCCAGCAGTTACTCAGCCGGCCTAGCGGGGAATACGCAGTATTTT.

The V gene is TRBV7-2, the J gene TRBJ1-2, with D maybe TRBD1 (5 bases). This CDR3 is built from 14 residues. V lost 4 bases and J 3 bases, leaving 12 bases between the germline ends. Germline CDR1 is SGHTA and CDR2 is FQGNSA. CDR3 bases: TGTGCCAGCAGCTACGGAACAGGCTACTATGGCTACACCTTC. It specifies CASSYGTGYYGYTF.

The chain's CDR3 is CASSMTSPEQYF. The CDR3 region has the DNA TGTGCCAGCAGTATGACTAGTCCCGAGCAGTACTTC. This rearrangement joins TRBV28 to TRBJ2-7; tentatively, D is TRBD2 (6 bases). Trimming stripped 5 bases from V and 6 bases from J, with 11 bases between. Germline CDR1 and CDR2: MDHEN and SYDVKM. The CDR3 contains 12 residues. Drawing the rest from reference TRBV28 and TRBJ2-7, the complete variable domain is DVKVTQSSRYLVKRTGEKVFLECVQDMDHENMFWYRQDPGLGLRLIYFSYDVKMKEKGDIPEGYSVSREKKERFSLILESASTNQTSMYLCASSMTSPEQYFGPGTRLTVT.